This T cell receptor beta chain comes out of a study of siplizumab effects on memory and regulatory T cells. The study, taken as a whole, reports: Mappable alloreactive CD4+ clones came from Treg cells about 65% of the time on average with siplizumab, against roughly 29% in controls. Researchers could not give a naive or memory phenotype to roughly 80-97% of proliferating CD4+ or CD8+ clones.

The CDR3 is made up of 14 amino acids. Trimming removed 3 bases at V and 7 bases at J, with 17 bases between. In germline, CDR1 is SGHTS, CDR2 YDEGEE. Assay: immunoSEQ multiplex PCR; the TCRdb copy retains only in-frame clones and omits some. The sample lists over 85,000 clones, 90% to 95% occurring once. On this clone itself: The antigen remains unidentified.

The source material was CD4+ T cells sorted from blood. The sequence derives from a human donor in good health. The chain uses TRBV5-8 and TRBJ2-7; possible D gene TRBD2, 6 bases. CDR3 DNA sequence: TGTGCCAGCAGCTCCCAACCTAGGGCGGGGGAGCAGTACTTC. It encodes CASSSQPRAGEQYF.